This record looks at one T cell receptor beta chain sequence and its context. This clone's antigen is unknown. No qualities accompany the bases; no much larger clone lies one base away. Participants in the prospective study were aged roughly 18 to 100 years, lived in approximately 26 United States geographic areas, and enrolled through a virtual design. To assign participants to cohorts, the prospective study relied on clinical history that participants themselves reported in a screening survey and a study questionnaire. Recovered participants in ImmuneRACE Cohort 3 were defined as having two consecutive negative NP/OP PCR tests, clearance from a healthcare professional, or resolution of symptoms. Mobile phlebotomists in the prospective study collected whole blood, serum and a nasopharyngeal or oropharyngeal swab from every participant. Over a 2-month period, participants in the prospective study had the option of providing additional blood draws and questionnaires. Prospective study blood samples were shipped either frozen or at room temperature before DNA extraction.

This record belongs to a study of blood T cell repertoires in COVID-19 (dated by TCRdb to 2018 to 2020). About the full investigation: Samples from collaborators originated in the United States, Italy and Spain and spanned both the acute and convalescent phases of COVID-19. The prospective study material was composed of cDNA or gDNA derived from T cells, B-cell-depleted T cells, or PBMCs. The dataset comprised deeply sampled blood TCRbeta repertoires from subjects exposed to, actively infected with, or recovered from COVID-19. The repertoires were released in a freely available public database intended as a resource for research on the immune response to SARS-CoV-2. Samples came from the ongoing ImmuneRACE study (first 160 participants) plus 1,254 subjects from 6 global collaborators. Nearly every sample came with metadata listing a de-identified subject ID, COVID-19 status, age in years and sex. HLA class I and class II types, where available, came from metadata supplied by the sample provider rather than from assay-based typing. Findings and caveats that apply to the study as a whole: The amount of clinical and demographic metadata varied by source and participant and was provided uncurated.

The immunoSEQ Assay, a bias-controlled multiplex PCR, was used to amplify TCRbeta CDR3 regions from genomic DNA. The paper's processing steps were these. Nucleated cell counts per sample were estimated from amplification of reference gene primers within the assay. To quantify the absolute abundance of each unique TCRbeta CDR3 rearrangement, sequence reads were collapsed and filtered. Productive Simpson clonality was computed per sample as the square root of Simpson's diversity index over productive rearrangements. TCRdb obtained this table from immuneACCESS and retained in-frame rearrangements with V and J assigned. These tables miss some clones; where compared with another copy, unresolved V genes account for less than half of the shortfall, and the remainder is unexplained. V and J calls plus clone size are reproduced from that table; the DNA served to infer D and trimming. This sample gives about 270,000 clones in total; around 92% of them show up just once. Jointly, the top ten make up under 2.5% of the sample.

V and J are trimmed by 2 bases and 8 bases, and the gene matches miss 7 bases of the junction. Counted from cysteine to phenylalanine, this CDR3 has 14 amino acids. Only CDR3 DNA remains: 42 bases, in frame from the first base. As encoded in the germline V gene, CDR1 is SGHRS while CDR2 is YFSETQ. The chain joins TRBV5-1 to TRBJ1-2; 9 central nucleotides agree with TRBD1. The sample comprised PBMCs or T cells enriched from blood (not recorded which). This TCR came from an older woman who had recovered from COVID-19. The CDR3 corresponds to CASSLTGTGSGYTF. The nucleotide sequence is given as TGCGCCAGCAGCTTAACCGGGACAGGGAGCGGCTACACCTTC.